This TCR beta chain originates from a study of cytomegalovirus exposure and HLA in healthy donors. Whole-study findings and limits: It is likely that the observed cluster of highly shared sequence variants was a sequencing artifact. Prior analysis indicated that the majority of TCR beta V segments exhibited productivity approximately 90% or approximately 30% of the time.

To note about this clone: Antigen: not known.

With 60 Vbeta and 13 Jbeta primers, the PCR was carried out. Repertoires were generated with immunoSEQ multiplex PCR, while TCRdb's copy carries only in-frame clones and drops some. Of tens of thousands of clones in the sample, around four fifths were seen once. CDR1 and CDR2 from the germline V gene are LNHDA and SQIVND (reference sequence). The V gene end was trimmed by 10 bases and the J gene end by 4 bases; junction bases not matched to a gene: 11. The CDR3 contains 16 residues. V usage is TRBV19 and J usage is TRBJ2-3; 13 bases map to TRBD2. This receptor was obtained from a woman aged 40-49 years in good health and CMV-seronegative. The specimen was PBMCs. The CDR3 protein is CATIRTSGSNSDTQYF. CDR3 nucleotides: TGTGCCACGATTAGGACTAGCGGGAGTAACTCAGATACGCAGTATTTT.